This T cell receptor (beta chain) originates from a study of vaccination and CD4 T cells after COVID-19. Whole-study context: Convalescent patients gave post-COVID blood a median about 100 days post-diagnosis, range 35 to 161. Overlapping spike peptides served as the stimulus for the cells. These peptides came from SARS-CoV-2 and from the common cold coronaviruses HCoV-NL63, HCoV-OC43 and HCoV-229E.

Researchers used the Oncomine TCR Beta short-read assay to sequence DNA from cultured CD4+ T cells. CD4+ T cells were cultured, and genomic DNA was extracted from them. TCRdb independently ran MiXCR on the PCR reads; one entry per CDR3 protein. This table has under 20,000 distinct CDR3 sequences, about three quarters appearing once. The ends were cut back, 7 bases at V and 5 bases at J, with 22 bases in the middle. The CDR3 contains 16 residues. From germline, CDR1 is MNHEY and CDR2 SVGEGT. This clonotype was detected only once. What it recognizes is unknown. The treatment denotes: roughly 11-day PBMC culture with coronavirus spike peptide pools or control peptides (ViraFEST assay). ViraFEST used peptide pools to expand antigen-specific T cells, then sequenced TCRs.

The TCR comes from a human donor who received a COVID-19 vaccine. The chain recombines TRBV6-2 or TRBV6-3 with TRBJ2-3; possibly TRBD1 or TRBD2 for D (5 bases each). The sequencing here drew on CD4+ T cells from blood, cultured in vitro, taken after SARS-CoV-2 vaccination. The CDR3 sequence is CASTETSGTLGDTQYF. The CDR3, as DNA: TGTGCCAGCACTGAAACTTCCGGGACCCTAGGAGATACGCAGTATTTT.